Below are 24 T cell receptor beta chains sequenced from a single sample in a study of cytomegalovirus exposure and HLA in healthy donors. The PCR employed 60 Vbeta primers together with 13 Jbeta primers. Some clones are missing from TCRdb's copy, which holds only in-frame ones; the method was immunoSEQ multiplex PCR. The profile shows approximately 140,000 clones, just under 85% of them singletons. Sample: PBMCs. These receptors were obtained from a boy aged 2 to 10 in good health and CMV-seronegative.

The chain links TRBV5-5 to TRBJ1-4; 11 bases line up with TRBD1. CDR1 is SGHKS and CDR2 is YYEKEE in the germline V gene (reference sequence). The J segment lost 8 bases and the V segment lost 2 bases, leaving 5 bases of the junction unmatched. This CDR3 spans 15 amino acids. As DNA, the CDR3 is TGTGCCAGCAGCTTCGGACAGGGGGCAGGAGAAAAACTGTTTTTT. This encodes CASSFGQGAGEKLFF.

The chain couples TRBV9 to TRBJ2-2; TRBD2 aligns across 14 bases. Germline V gene sequence: CDR1 SGDLS, CDR2 YYNGEE. V shed 3 bases, J shed 6 bases, and the junction held 4 bases outside the gene matches. CDR3 size: 16 residues. The CDR3 nucleotides read TGTGCCAGCAGCGCGACTAGCGGGGGGGCCCCCGGGGAGCTGTTTTTT. Amino acids: CASSATSGGAPGELFF.

The table lists this clone with many counts. V usage is TRBV2 and J usage is TRBJ1-1; D is possibly TRBD1 (6 bases). Deletions cut 5 bases from V and 4 bases from J, with 14 bases between. The germline V gene has CDR1 SNHLY and CDR2 FYNNEI. The CDR3 totals 14 residues. Here the CDR3 DNA reads TGTGCCAGCAGTTTGGGGGCGGGTGGCACTGAAGCTTTCTTT. Protein product: CASSLGAGGTEAFF.

The chain couples TRBV6-5 to TRBJ1-1; 7 bases match TRBD1. V shed 5 bases, J shed 6 bases, and the junction held 9 bases outside the gene matches. CDR1 MNHEY and CDR2 SVGAGI come from the germline V gene. This CDR3 has 14 amino acids. Here the CDR3 DNA reads TGTGCCAGCAGTCGACAGGGATTAGTGGCTGAAGCTTTCTTT. Translation gives CASSRQGLVAEAFF.

This chain links TRBV7-6 with TRBJ2-7; 7 nucleotides align to TRBD1. The CDR3 sequence is 13 residues long. Unmatched junction bases numbered 0, after V lost 1 base and J lost 3 bases. CDR1 is SGHVS and CDR2 is FNYEAQ in the germline V gene. CDR3 in DNA: TGTGCCAGCAGCTTAGGGGACAGCTACGAGCAGTACTTC. It translates to CASSLGDSYEQYF.

This rearrangement joins TRBV6-1 to TRBJ1-2, with TRBD1 matching 9 bases. The CDR3 runs 15 residues. V lost 1 base and J lost 4; bases outside the gene matches: 4. CDR1 is MNHNS, CDR2 SASEGT, per germline. The CDR3 is CASSEGDRVSYGYTF. CDR3 sequence (DNA): TGTGCCAGCAGTGAAGGGGACAGGGTGTCCTATGGCTACACCTTC.

The DNA of the CDR3 is TGTGCCAGCAGCGACCACAGGGGGGAGAAGCAGTTCTTC. Encoded protein: CASSDHRGEKQFF. The chain is built from TRBV7-3 and TRBJ2-1, with 8 positions matching TRBD1. CDR1 and CDR2 (germline): SGHTA, FQGTGA. The CDR3 has 13 amino acids. V shed 5 bases, J shed 11 bases, and the junction held 8 bases outside the gene matches.

This clone was found a few times. V gene TRBV4-1 combines with J gene TRBJ2-7; 7 bases match TRBD2. Germline loops: CDR1 MGHRA, CDR2 YSYEKL. This CDR3 is 15 amino acids long. The trim removed 0 bases at V and 7 bases at J, leaving 9 bases unmatched. The CDR3 DNA reads TGCGCCAGCAGCCAAGATACCGCGGGAGCTTGGGAGCAGTACGTC. As protein: CASSQDTAGAWEQYV.

This chain links TRBV10-3 with TRBJ2-7; D is perhaps TRBD2 (6 bases). Germline CDR1 reads ENHRY; CDR2 reads SYGVKD. The CDR3 runs 14 residues. Trimming left V 2 bases short and J 3 bases short, with 11 bases between. In nucleotides, the CDR3 is TGTGCCATCAGTGAGGGGGGGACTCTCTACGAGCAGTACGTC. It specifies CAISEGGTLYEQYV.

This chain uses TRBV19 with TRBJ2-1; 12 bases fit TRBD2. V was clipped by 3 bases and J by 1 base; unmatched bases: 1. Germline V CDR1 and CDR2: LNHDA, SQIVND (reference sequence). The CDR3 sequence is 16 residues long. The CDR3 reads CASSMGTSGSYNEQFF. DNA of the CDR3: TGTGCCAGTAGTATGGGGACTAGCGGGTCCTACAATGAGCAGTTCTTC.

DNA of the CDR3: TGTGCCAGTAGTGAGGGCGCTCCCTACGAGCAGTACTTC. It encodes CASSEGAPYEQYF. The chain couples TRBV19 to TRBJ2-7, with TRBD2 as a possible D gene (5 bases). The V end lost 5 bases, the J end lost 2 bases, and 10 bases lay between the germline ends. CDR3 length: 13 amino acids. Germline V gene data show CDR1 as LNHDA and CDR2 as SQIVND (reference sequence).

Points on this clone: The junction departs from the called germline gene at one end, perhaps through a read error. The chain recombines TRBV7-9 with TRBJ2-5; D is unclear. This CDR3 contains 12 residues. The germline V gene has CDR1 SEHNR and CDR2 FQNEAQ (reference sequence). CDR3 amino acids: CSSSPTQETQYF. The CDR3 region has the DNA TGTTCCAGCAGCCCGACACAGGAGACCCAGTACTTC.

The rearrangement joins TRBV7-9 to TRBJ1-4; D ambiguous. The V end was cut by 5 bases, the J end by 4 bases, with 11 bases between. The CDR3 contains 14 residues. CDR1 and CDR2 (germline): SEHNR, FQNEAQ (reference sequence). CDR3 amino acids: CASSRDGNNEKLFF. CDR3 nucleotide sequence: TGTGCCAGCAGCCGCGACGGGAATAATGAAAAACTGTTTTTT.

This chain connects TRBV16 to TRBJ2-3; D gene ambiguous. The CDR3 is 13 residues long. Germline V gives CDR1 KGHSY, CDR2 FQNENV. V gave up 6 bases and J gave up 5 bases, with 12 bases separating them. The CDR3 sequence: CASSPYSRDTQYF. In nucleotides, the CDR3 is TGTGCCAGCAGTCCTTACTCCCGAGATACGCAGTATTTT.

The V gene is TRBV7-9, the J gene TRBJ2-1, with TRBD1 as a possible D gene (6 bases). The CDR3 extends over 15 amino acids. V was trimmed by 10 bases and J by 1 base, leaving 17 bases between them. Per the germline V gene, CDR1 is SEHNR and CDR2 is FQNEAQ (reference sequence). CDR3 nucleotides: TGTGCCACCACCCCTGCAAGGGGGTCCTACAATGAGCAGTTCTTC. This gives the protein CATTPARGSYNEQFF. Full variable domain (outside the CDR3, taken from reference TRBV7-9 and TRBJ2-1): DTGVSQNPRHKITKRGQNVTFRCDPISEHNRLYWYRQTLGQGPEFLTYFQNEAQLEKSRLLSDRFSAERPKGSFSTLEIQRTEQGDSAMYLCATTPARGSYNEQFFGPGTRLTVL.

V is TRBV4-3 and J is TRBJ2-1, with a tentative D call TRBD2 (6 bases). CDR1 LGHNA and CDR2 YSLEER come from the germline V gene. The length of the CDR3 is 17 residues. V lost 1 base and J lost 9, with 22 bases in between. CDR3 region: CASSQGGDSFPHGEQFF. The CDR3 DNA is TGCGCCAGCAGCCAAGGGGGGGACTCCTTCCCCCACGGTGAGCAGTTCTTC.

This rearrangement joins TRBV27 to TRBJ1-2, with 8 bases matching TRBD1. Germline CDR1 and CDR2: MNHEY and SMNVEV (reference sequence). Unmatched junction bases numbered 6, after V lost 2 bases and J lost 10 bases. CDR3 length: 13 residues. CDR3 sequence reads: CASSLVRGLHYTF. The CDR3 nucleotides are TGTGCCAGCAGTTTAGTCAGGGGGCTTCACTACACCTTC.

The rearrangement joins TRBV6-1 to TRBJ2-1; the D gene is possibly TRBD1 (6 bases). Germline CDR1 reads MNHNS; CDR2 reads SASEGT. This CDR3 comprises 14 residues. V lost 5 bases to trimming and J lost 4 bases, with 12 bases between them. The CDR3 nucleotides are TGTGCCAGCAGTCCCCGGGACATGTACAATGAGCAGTTCTTC. Encoded protein: CASSPRDMYNEQFF.

This sequence joins TRBV27 and TRBJ1-5; 9 nucleotides match TRBD1. V dropped 8 bases and J dropped 5; count of bases not matched to a gene: 7. This CDR3 has 14 residues. The V gene's germline CDR1 is MNHEY and CDR2 SMNVEV (reference sequence). The CDR3 nucleotides are TGTGCCAGCGGCCGGGACAGGGTGCATCAGCCCCAGCATTTT. This codes for CASGRDRVHQPQHF.

Turning to this clone: The same CDR3 arises from other DNA sequences in this sample as well. The chain uses TRBV18 and TRBJ2-3; D is possibly TRBD2 (5 bases). The V gene lost 3 bases and the J gene lost 1 base, with 5 bases spanning the gap. CDR1 and CDR2 (germline): KGHSH, LQKENI. CDR3 size: 13 residues. Written as DNA, the CDR3 is TGTGCCAGCTCACCGAGGGGCACAGATACGCAGTATTTT. It is translated as CASSPRGTDTQYF.

The J gene is TRBJ2-1, the V gene TRBV28, with TRBD2 matching over 13 bases. Germline CDR1 is MDHEN and CDR2 is SYDVKM. CDR3 length: 15 residues. V dropped 5 bases and J dropped 7; count of bases not matched to a gene: 5. The CDR3 reads CASSGLAGVRNEQFF. CDR3 coding DNA: TGTGCCAGCAGTGGACTAGCGGGAGTACGTAATGAGCAGTTCTTC.

The chain has TRBV6-6 and TRBJ2-3; 8 bases agree with TRBD2. Germline assignment: CDR1 MNHNY and CDR2 SVGAGI (reference sequence). V shed 6 bases, J shed 2 bases, and the junction held 7 bases outside the gene matches. This CDR3 spans 15 amino acids. The CDR3 DNA follows: TGTGCCAGCAGAGAACCGGGGGGGGTCACAGATACGCAGTATTTT. Residues: CASREPGGVTDTQYF.

This chain uses TRBV19 with TRBJ1-5; D is possibly TRBD1 (6 bases). The CDR3 loop spans 14 amino acids. CDR1 LNHDA and CDR2 SQIVND come from the germline V gene (reference sequence). V lost 5 bases and J 7 bases, leaving 15 bases between the germline ends. DNA of the CDR3: TGTGCCAGTAGTTTTGACAGGTTCTTGCAGCCCCAGCATTTT. This codes for CASSFDRFLQPQHF.

A single count supports this clone. The rearrangement links TRBV4-2 to TRBJ2-2; 7 positions agree with TRBD2. J was trimmed by 6 bases and V by 4 bases; bases with no gene match: 5. In germline, CDR1 is LGHNA, CDR2 YNFKEQ. This CDR3 contains 14 residues. The CDR3 DNA is TGTGCCAGCAGCCGGGAGGGTACCGCCGGGGAGCTGTTTTTT. Amino acid sequence: CASSREGTAGELFF.